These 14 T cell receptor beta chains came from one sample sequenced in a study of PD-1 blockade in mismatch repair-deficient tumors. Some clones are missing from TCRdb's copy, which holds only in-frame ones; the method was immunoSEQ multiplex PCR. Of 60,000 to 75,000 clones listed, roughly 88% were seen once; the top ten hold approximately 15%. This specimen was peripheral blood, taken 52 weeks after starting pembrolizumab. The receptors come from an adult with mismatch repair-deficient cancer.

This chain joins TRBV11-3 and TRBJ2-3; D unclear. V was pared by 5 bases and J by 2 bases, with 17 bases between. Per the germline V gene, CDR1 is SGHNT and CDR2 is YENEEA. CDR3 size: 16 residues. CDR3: CASSLLVSRPTDTQYF. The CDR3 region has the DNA TGTGCCAGCAGCCTACTCGTTTCTAGGCCCACAGATACGCAGTATTTT.

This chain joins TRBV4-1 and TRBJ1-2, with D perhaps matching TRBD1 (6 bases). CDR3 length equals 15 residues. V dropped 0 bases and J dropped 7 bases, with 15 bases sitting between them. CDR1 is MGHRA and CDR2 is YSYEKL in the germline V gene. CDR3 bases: TGCGCCAGCAGCCAAGAACCCGGGGGCCTCGGTGGCTACACCTTC. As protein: CASSQEPGGLGGYTF.

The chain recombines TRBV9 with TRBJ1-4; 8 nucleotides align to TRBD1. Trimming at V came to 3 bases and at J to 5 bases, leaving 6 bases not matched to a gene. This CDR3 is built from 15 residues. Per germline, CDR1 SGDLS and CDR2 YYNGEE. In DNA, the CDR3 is TGTGCCAGCAGCGGGGGGACAGGACCCAATGAAAAACTGTTTTTT. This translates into CASSGGTGPNEKLFF. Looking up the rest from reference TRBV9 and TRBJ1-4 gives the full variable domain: DSGVTQTPKHLITATGQRVTLRCSPRSGDLSVYWYQQSLDQGLQFLIQYYNGEERAKGNILERFSAQQFPDLHSELNLSSLELGDSALYFCASSGGTGPNEKLFFGSGTQLSVL.

Written as DNA, the CDR3 is TGTGCCAGCAGCCCCCCTGGGACTAGAACTGGGGCCAACGTCCTGACTTTC. Its translation is CASSPPGTRTGANVLTF. The chain recombines TRBV5-4 with TRBJ2-6; TRBD2 matches at 8 bases. With 4 bases clipped from V and 2 bases from J, the junction kept 8 bases outside the gene matches. The length of the CDR3 is 17 residues. Germline loops: CDR1 SGHNT, CDR2 YYREEE (reference sequence).

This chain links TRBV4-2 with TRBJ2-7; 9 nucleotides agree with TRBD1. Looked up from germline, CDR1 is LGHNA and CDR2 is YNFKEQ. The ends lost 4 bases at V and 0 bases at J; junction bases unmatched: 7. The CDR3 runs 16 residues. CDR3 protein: CASSRQTGGPSYEQYF. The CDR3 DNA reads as TGTGCCAGCAGCCGACAGACAGGGGGTCCCTCCTACGAGCAGTACTTC.

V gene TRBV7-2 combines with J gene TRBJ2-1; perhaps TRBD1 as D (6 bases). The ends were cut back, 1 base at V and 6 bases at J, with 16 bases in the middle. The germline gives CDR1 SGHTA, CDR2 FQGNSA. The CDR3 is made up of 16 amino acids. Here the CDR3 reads CASSLETGRSVNEQFF. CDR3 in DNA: TGTGCCAGCAGCTTAGAGACAGGTCGGTCCGTCAATGAGCAGTTCTTC.

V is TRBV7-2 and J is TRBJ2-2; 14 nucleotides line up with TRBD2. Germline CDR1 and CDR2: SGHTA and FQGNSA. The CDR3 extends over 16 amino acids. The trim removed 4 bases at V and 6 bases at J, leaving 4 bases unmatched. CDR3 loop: CASSSGLAGGPGELFF. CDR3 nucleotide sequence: TGTGCCAGCAGCTCCGGACTAGCGGGAGGACCCGGGGAGCTGTTTTTT.

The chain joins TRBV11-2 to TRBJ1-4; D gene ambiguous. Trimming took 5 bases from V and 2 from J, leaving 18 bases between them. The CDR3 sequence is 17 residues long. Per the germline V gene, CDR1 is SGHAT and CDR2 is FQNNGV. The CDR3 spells CASSLRGSPATNEKLFF. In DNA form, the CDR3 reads TGTGCCAGCAGCCTTAGAGGGTCACCCGCGACTAATGAAAAACTGTTTTTT.

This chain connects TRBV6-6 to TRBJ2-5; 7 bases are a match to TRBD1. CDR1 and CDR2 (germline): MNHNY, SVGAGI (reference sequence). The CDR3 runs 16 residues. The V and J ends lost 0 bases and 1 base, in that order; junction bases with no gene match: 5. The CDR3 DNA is TGTGCCAGCAGTTACTCGACAGGGACGACCCAAGAGACCCAGTACTTC. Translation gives CASSYSTGTTQETQYF.

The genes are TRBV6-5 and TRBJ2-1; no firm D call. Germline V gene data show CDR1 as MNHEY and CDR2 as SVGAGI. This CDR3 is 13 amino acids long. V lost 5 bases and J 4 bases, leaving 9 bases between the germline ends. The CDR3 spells CASSPSSYNEQFF. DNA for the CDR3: TGTGCCAGCAGTCCCAGCAGTTACAATGAGCAGTTCTTC.

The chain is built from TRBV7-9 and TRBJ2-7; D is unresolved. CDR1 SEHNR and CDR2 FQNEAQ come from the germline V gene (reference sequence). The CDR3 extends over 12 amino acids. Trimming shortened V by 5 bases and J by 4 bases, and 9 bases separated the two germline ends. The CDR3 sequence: CASSPLGYEQYF. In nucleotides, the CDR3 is TGTGCCAGCAGCCCGCTAGGTTACGAGCAGTACTTC. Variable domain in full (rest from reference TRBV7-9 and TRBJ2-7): DTGVSQNPRHKITKRGQNVTFRCDPISEHNRLYWYRQTLGQGPEFLTYFQNEAQLEKSRLLSDRFSAERPKGSFSTLEIQRTEQGDSAMYLCASSPLGYEQYFGPGTRLTVT.

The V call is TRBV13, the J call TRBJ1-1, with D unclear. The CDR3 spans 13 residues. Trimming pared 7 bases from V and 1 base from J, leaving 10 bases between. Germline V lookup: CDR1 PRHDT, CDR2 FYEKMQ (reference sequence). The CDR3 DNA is TGTGCCAGCACCGAGGGCGGGAACACTGAAGCTTTCTTT. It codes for CASTEGGNTEAFF.

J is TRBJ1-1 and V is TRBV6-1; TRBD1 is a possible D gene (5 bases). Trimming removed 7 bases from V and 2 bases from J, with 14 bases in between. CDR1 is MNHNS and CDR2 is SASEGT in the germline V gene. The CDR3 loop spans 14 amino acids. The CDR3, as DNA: TGTGCCAGCACCCGCAGGGACGGAAACACTGAAGCTTTCTTT. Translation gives CASTRRDGNTEAFF.

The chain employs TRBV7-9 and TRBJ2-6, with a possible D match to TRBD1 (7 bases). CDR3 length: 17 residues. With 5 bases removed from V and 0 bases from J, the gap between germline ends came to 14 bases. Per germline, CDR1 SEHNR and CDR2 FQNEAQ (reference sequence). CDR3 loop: CASSTNRGGSGANVLTF. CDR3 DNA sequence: TGTGCCAGCAGCACCAACAGGGGAGGCTCTGGGGCCAACGTCCTGACTTTC.